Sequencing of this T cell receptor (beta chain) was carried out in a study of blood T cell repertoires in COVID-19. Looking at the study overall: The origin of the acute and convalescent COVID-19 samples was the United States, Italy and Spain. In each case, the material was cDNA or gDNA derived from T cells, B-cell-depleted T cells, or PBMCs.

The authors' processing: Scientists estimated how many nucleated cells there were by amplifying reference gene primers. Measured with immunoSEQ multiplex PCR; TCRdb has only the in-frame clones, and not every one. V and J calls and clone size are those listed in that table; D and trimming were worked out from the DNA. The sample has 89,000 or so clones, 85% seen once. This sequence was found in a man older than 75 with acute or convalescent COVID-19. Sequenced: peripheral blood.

CDR3 bases: TGTGCCAGCAGCCCCGGGGGTGAGCAGTTCTTC. It is translated as CASSPGGEQFF. The chain recombines TRBV7-3 with TRBJ2-1; D is possibly TRBD2 (6 bases). V shed 5 bases and J shed 9 bases, with 8 bases lying between them. There are 11 residues in the CDR3. CDR1 SGHTA and CDR2 FQGTGA come from the germline V gene. Filled out from reference TRBV7-3 and TRBJ2-1, the complete variable domain reads GAGVSQTPSNKVTEKGKYVELRCDPISGHTALYWYRQSLGQGPEFLIYFQGTGAADDSGLPNDRFFAVRPEGSVSTLKIQRTERGDSAVYLCASSPGGEQFFGPGTRLTVL.